This record covers a single T cell receptor (beta chain). Germline is not matched at one junction end, which may reflect a read error. TCRdb processed the 5' RACE reads anew with MiXCR; each CDR3 protein has one entry. The sample has 1.5 million to 2 million distinct CDR3 sequences; about 32% are singletons. This CDR3 region has 14 residues. The germline V gene has CDR1 KGHDR and CDR2 SFDVKD. The source of the sample is a study of identical twins. The sample taken for sequencing was cord blood. V and J are TRBV24-1 and TRBJ1-5; the D gene is possibly TRBD1 (5 bases). The TCR was taken from a newborn girl in good health. CDR3 sequence (DNA): TGTGCCACCAGTCGGGGGGATAGCAATCAGCTCCAGCATTTT. This encodes CATSRGDSNQLQHF.